The rows below give T cell receptor beta chains drawn from one sample of a study of cytomegalovirus exposure and HLA in healthy donors. Profiling relied on immunoSEQ multiplex PCR, and the TCRdb table lists in-frame clones only, not all of them. The table lists 200,000 to 250,000 clones, 65% to 80% of them singletons. The sample comprised PBMCs. All receptors come from a man in his forties in good health and CMV-seronegative. Both conserved end residues are part of each CDR3. D genes are given only for firm matches. Some rows mark clone size as missing; the rest say once, few, many or name a class of expanded clone.

few,TRBJ2-5,TRBV4-2,TRBD2,CASSQGTSGGWETQYF,TGTGCCAGCAGCCAAGGGACTAGCGGGGGGTGGGAGACCCAGTACTTC
NA,TRBJ1-6,TRBV6-5,NA,CASSSSSYNSPLHF,TGTGCCAGCAGTTCTAGCTCCTATAATTCACCCCTCCACTTT
NA,TRBJ1-2,TRBV4-1,NA,CASSQWGSTGNGYTF,TGCGCCAGCAGCCAGTGGGGATCTACAGGGAATGGCTACACCTTC
few,TRBJ1-1,TRBV5-1,NA,CASSLGRGLGTEAFF,TGCGCCAGCAGCTTGGGGCGGGGGCTGGGCACTGAAGCTTTCTTT
NA,TRBJ2-1,TRBV15,TRBD2,CATSRDRSSGNYNEQFF,TGTGCCACCAGCAGAGATCGCTCTAGCGGGAACTACAATGAGCAGTTCTTC
NA,TRBJ1-2,TRBV2,NA,CARTQGSDGYTF,TGTGCCAGAACTCAGGGCAGCGATGGCTACACCTTC
NA,TRBJ2-1,TRBV18,TRBD2,CASSPNQGLAGNNEQFF,TGTGCCAGCTCACCAAATCAGGGACTAGCGGGGAACAATGAGCAGTTCTTC
NA,TRBJ2-1,TRBV5-4,TRBD2,CASSRSGGGEQFF,TGTGCCAGCAGCCGAAGCGGGGGTGGTGAGCAGTTCTTC
NA,TRBJ2-4,TRBV2,NA,CASSQVRDFKNIQYF,TGTGCCAGCAGTCAAGTGAGGGATTTCAAAAACATTCAGTACTTC
NA,TRBJ2-7,TRBV13,TRBD2,CASSLGDRTSGFYEQYF,TGTGCCAGCAGCTTAGGCGACCGGACTAGCGGGTTCTACGAGCAGTACTTC
NA,TRBJ2-7,TRBV28,NA,CASSFGGSDSYEQYF,TGTGCCAGCAGTTTTGGCGGGTCCGACTCCTACGAGCAGTACTTC
few,TRBJ2-7,TRBV5-6,NA,CASSRPGGSYEQYF,TGTGCCAGCAGTCGCCCCGGAGGCTCCTACGAGCAGTACTTC
once,TRBJ2-1,TRBV2,TRBD2,CASAASGVNEQFF,TGTGCCAGCGCGGCTAGCGGGGTGAATGAGCAGTTCTTC